Listed here are 22 T cell receptor beta chains from one sample, sequenced in a study of T-cell memory formation after mild COVID-19. MiXCR was run by TCRdb on the 5' RACE reads, yielding one entry per CDR3 protein. The sample lists some 70,000 distinct CDR3 sequences; approximately 16% were seen once. The sequencing sample was made of PBMCs or a T cell subset sorted from them (not recorded which). These receptors were taken from an adult woman who had mild COVID-19 (a few samples of this study predate the infection). Cell type and time point are not known.

This clonotype was seen a few times. V gene TRBV5-1 combines with J gene TRBJ2-3; 7 bases line up with TRBD1. Trimming took 0 bases from V and 5 from J; bases not matched to a gene: 6. The CDR3 length is 15 residues. CDR1 SGHRS and CDR2 YFSETQ come from the germline V gene. The CDR3 bases are TGCGCCAGCAGCTTGGTTCCAGGGGGAGAAGATACGCAGTATTTT. This gives the protein CASSLVPGGEDTQYF. Full variable domain (outside the CDR3, taken from reference TRBV5-1 and TRBJ2-3): KAGVTQTPRYLIKTRGQQVTLSCSPISGHRSVSWYQQTPGQGLQFLFEYFSETQRNKGNFPGRFSGRQFSNSRSEMNVSTLELGDSALYLCASSLVPGGEDTQYFGPGTRLTVL.

J is TRBJ1-2 and V is TRBV5-1, with unresolved D. Germline CDR1 reads SGHRS; CDR2 reads YFSETQ. The CDR3 has 18 residues. V lost 0 bases to trimming and J lost 0 bases, with 18 bases between them. The CDR3 coding sequence is TGCGCCAGCAGCTTGGTGGGTGAAACCGACATTTCTAACTATGGCTACACCTTC. Translation: CASSLVGETDISNYGYTF.

The table lists this clonotype with a few counts. V is TRBV2 and J is TRBJ1-4; the match to TRBD1 covers 7 bases. The CDR3 consists of 15 residues. The germline gives CDR1 SNHLY, CDR2 FYNNEI. V lost 2 bases to trimming and J lost 8 bases; unmatched junction nucleotides: 8. The CDR3 nucleotides read TGTGCCAGCAGTGAAACCTCCGGGACAGTAGAAAAACTGTTTTTT. Encoded protein: CASSETSGTVEKLFF.

The rearrangement links TRBV5-1 to TRBJ1-5; D possibly corresponds to TRBD1 (6 bases). There are 15 residues in the CDR3. CDR1 and CDR2 from the germline V gene are SGHRS and YFSETQ. Trimming took 4 bases from V and 6 from J, leaving 17 bases between them. The CDR3 DNA follows: TGCGCCAGCAGCACCTCCGGGACAACGGGTCAGCCCCAGCATTTT. It is translated as CASSTSGTTGQPQHF.

V usage is TRBV7-2 and J usage is TRBJ1-1; the D is unclear. In germline, CDR1 is SGHTA, CDR2 FQGNSA. V was clipped by 2 bases and J by 5 bases, with 12 bases between them. This CDR3 region has 14 residues. The CDR3 DNA follows: TGTGCCAGCAGCTTATTTGGGAGTTGGACTGAAGCTTTCTTT. Its translation: CASSLFGSWTEAFF.

This clonotype was recorded a few times. This rearrangement joins TRBV6-5 to TRBJ2-3; 12 bases match TRBD2. The J segment lost 2 bases and the V segment lost 7 bases, leaving 10 bases of the junction unmatched. Germline V gives CDR1 MNHEY, CDR2 SVGAGI. The CDR3 is 17 amino acids. CDR3 in amino acids: CASMKGTSGLYTDTQYF. CDR3 coding DNA: TGTGCCAGCATGAAGGGGACTAGCGGGTTATACACAGATACGCAGTATTTT.

This sequence joins TRBV4-2 and TRBJ2-7, with 8 bases matching TRBD2. The V gene's germline CDR1 is LGHNA and CDR2 YNFKEQ. This CDR3 has 18 amino acids. Germline trimming cut 1 base from V and 1 base from J; bases unmatched to any gene: 12. The CDR3 here is CASSQASASGSVSYEQYF. DNA of the CDR3: TGTGCCAGCAGCCAAGCATCGGCGAGCGGGAGTGTGTCCTACGAGCAGTACTTC.

A few counts support this clonotype. This chain's CDR3 is CASSDFLKVYEQYF. CDR3 nucleotides: TGTGCCAGCAGTGACTTTTTGAAGGTCTACGAGCAGTACTTC. V and J are TRBV25-1 and TRBJ2-7; D is ambiguous. This CDR3 is 14 amino acids long. Trimming removed 3 bases from V and 3 bases from J, with 12 bases in between. Germline values: CDR1 MGHDK, CDR2 SYGVNS.

This clonotype was detected only a few times. The chain uses TRBV4-2 and TRBJ2-3; 7 positions match TRBD2. Per germline, CDR1 LGHNA and CDR2 YNFKEQ. The CDR3 extends over 15 amino acids. V dropped 0 bases and J dropped 3; count of bases not matched to a gene: 3. The CDR3 spells CASSQDGGVTDTQYF. The CDR3 coding sequence is TGTGCCAGCAGCCAAGATGGGGGGGTGACAGATACGCAGTATTTT.

There are many counts of this clonotype. This chain connects TRBV4-1 to TRBJ2-1; D gene unclear. Germline V gene sequence: CDR1 MGHRA, CDR2 YSYEKL. V lost 0 bases and J 4 bases, leaving 7 bases between the germline ends. The CDR3 totals 14 residues. This CDR3 reads CASSQEGRYNEQFF. The CDR3, as DNA: TGCGCCAGCAGCCAAGAGGGCAGATACAATGAGCAGTTCTTC.

This clonotype was seen a single time. This chain joins TRBV7-9 and TRBJ2-1, with D uncertain. Trimming removed 2 bases at V and 5 bases at J, with 13 bases between. Germline loops: CDR1 SEHNR, CDR2 FQNEAQ (reference sequence). CDR3 size: 15 residues. CDR3 sequence: CASSLPFGANNEQFF. CDR3 DNA sequence: TGTGCCAGCAGCTTACCATTTGGAGCGAACAATGAGCAGTTCTTC. The variable domain in full, completed from reference TRBV7-9 and TRBJ2-1, reads DTGVSQNPRHKITKRGQNVTFRCDPISEHNRLYWYRQTLGQGPEFLTYFQNEAQLEKSRLLSDRFSAERPKGSFSTLEIQRTEQGDSAMYLCASSLPFGANNEQFFGPGTRLTVL.

The rearrangement joins TRBV7-6 to TRBJ2-3, with D possibly TRBD2 on 6 matching bases. Germline CDR1 is SGHVS and CDR2 is FNYEAQ. V was cut by 2 bases and J by 10 bases, with 16 bases left in between. CDR3 length equals 14 residues. The CDR3 sequence is CASSLSPSSAPQYF. The DNA of the CDR3 is TGTGCCAGCAGCTTATCACCATCTAGCGCTCCGCAGTATTTT.

This clonotype was observed a handful of times. The rearrangement joins TRBV12-3 or TRBV12-4 to TRBJ1-2; D unclear. V dropped 11 bases and J dropped 0 bases, with 10 bases sitting between them. The CDR3 is 12 amino acids. CDR3 sequence: CASGRPNYGYTF. CDR3 nucleotides: TGTGCCTCCGGTCGGCCTAACTATGGCTACACCTTC.

The J gene is TRBJ2-7, the V gene TRBV6-5; weak D call: TRBD1 (6 bases). The germline V gene has CDR1 MNHEY and CDR2 SVGAGI. The V end was cut by 5 bases, the J end by 2 bases, with 13 bases between. CDR3 length: 14 amino acids. The CDR3 DNA reads TGTGCCAGCAGTCACTACCGGGACACCTACGAGCAGTACTTC. Encoded protein: CASSHYRDTYEQYF.

This clonotype has just a few counts. V usage is TRBV20-1 and J usage is TRBJ2-1; 9 positions agree with TRBD1. The junction had 21 bases not matched to a gene; V was cut back by 6 bases and J by 0 bases. CDR1 and CDR2 (germline): DFQATT, SNEGSKA (reference sequence). This CDR3 is built from 20 residues. Written as DNA, the CDR3 is TGCAGTGCCGATCTCCGGGGACAGGGACTAAGCCCCCGCTCCTACAATGAGCAGTTCTTC. Protein product: CSADLRGQGLSPRSYNEQFF.

This clonotype turned up a few times. The chain carries TRBV7-9 and TRBJ2-1, with D possibly TRBD2 on 5 matching bases. Germline V CDR1 and CDR2: SEHNR, FQNEAQ (reference sequence). This CDR3 has 14 residues. V shed 0 bases and J shed 5 bases, with 8 bases lying between them. CDR3 protein: CASSLAGVDNEQFF. The CDR3 DNA reads TGTGCCAGCAGCTTAGCGGGAGTGGACAATGAGCAGTTCTTC.

This clonotype showed up just a few times. This rearrangement joins TRBV2 to TRBJ2-3; D is ambiguous. Per the germline V gene, CDR1 is SNHLY and CDR2 is FYNNEI. The CDR3 covers 16 residues. Deletions cut 1 base from V and 0 bases from J, with 11 bases between. CDR3 in DNA: TGTGCCAGCAGTGAAGACTCCCACCTCAGCACAGATACGCAGTATTTT. The encoded protein is CASSEDSHLSTDTQYF.

The genes are TRBV24-1 and TRBJ1-5, with D unresolved. The CDR3 sequence is 12 residues long. CDR1 and CDR2 from the germline V gene are KGHDR and SFDVKD. The V gene lost 3 bases and the J gene lost 5 bases, with 4 bases spanning the gap. CDR3 region: CATSDRHQPQHF. The DNA of the CDR3 is TGTGCCACCAGTGATAGGCATCAGCCCCAGCATTTT.

The J gene is TRBJ1-6, the V gene TRBV7-3, with D perhaps matching TRBD1 (6 bases). V lost 5 bases to trimming and J lost 8 bases, with 19 bases between them. CDR3 length: 16 residues. Germline V gives CDR1 SGHTA, CDR2 FQGTGA. CDR3 coding DNA: TGTGCCAGCAGCCCCTCGACAGGACCATTGGATTCACCCCTCCACTTT. Translating it yields CASSPSTGPLDSPLHF.

The chain is built from TRBV4-3 and TRBJ2-7; no clear D gene. Germline V lookup: CDR1 LGHNA, CDR2 YSLEER. The CDR3 length is 16 residues. Trimming removed 0 bases at V and 1 base at J, with 13 bases between. CDR3 bases: TGCGCCAGCAGCCAAGATCCGGACCTACGATCCTACGAGCAGTACTTC. Protein sequence: CASSQDPDLRSYEQYF.

The CDR3 nucleotides read TGTGCCAGCACCGACGGACAGCGACACTCTGGGGCCAACGTCCTGACTTTC. It encodes CASTDGQRHSGANVLTF. The chain employs TRBV3-1 and TRBJ2-6; D is possibly TRBD1 (6 bases). The V end was cut by 7 bases, the J end by 0 bases, with 16 bases between. Germline CDR1 LGHDT, CDR2 YNNKEL (reference sequence). The CDR3 spans 17 residues.

The chain joins TRBV7-9 to TRBJ2-7; 7 nucleotides line up with TRBD1. CDR1 is SEHNR and CDR2 is FQNEAQ in the germline V gene (reference sequence). This CDR3 has 14 residues. J was trimmed by 5 bases and V by 5 bases; bases with no gene match: 9. CDR3 bases: TGTGCCAGCAGCCCCAGACAGGGTCCAGACGAGCAGTACTTC. Protein: CASSPRQGPDEQYF.